In its sample, the clone carrying this TCR beta chain was seen many times. Its antigen is as yet unknown. TCRdb re-derived calls from the 5' RACE reads in MiXCR, one entry per CDR3 protein. This sample carries about 790,000 distinct CDR3 sequences, roughly 18% of them seen once, and the ten largest clones take around 13%. The sample is drawn from a study of identical twins. Overall study results and limits: The same donors were not followed; conclusions instead depended on cross-sectional statistical analysis.

Healthy Caucasians provided all donations. These same data were also listed under a study on T cells expressing NK-cell markers. That source reports: Roughly 1.0-7.0% of CD8+ T cells in about 6 donors belonged to dominant NKG2C+ clonotypes. The CD3+CD56-NKG2C+ fraction was also led by these clonotypes in four donors.

The source of this sequence is a woman aged 18 to 35 in good health. Material: PBMCs.

CDR3 DNA sequence: TGCAGTGCTAGAGACTTTAGCGGGAGTTCCTACGAGCAGTACTTC. Translating it yields CSARDFSGSSYEQYF. The genes are TRBV20-1 and TRBJ2-7; the match to TRBD2 covers 9 bases. V gave up 0 bases and J gave up 1 base; unmatched junction bases: 4. The CDR3 is 15 residues long. Germline V gives CDR1 DFQATT, CDR2 SNEGSKA (reference sequence).